The clone carrying this TCR beta chain was counted only a few times. The data derive from a study of Graves' ophthalmopathy and Graves' hyperthyroidism. Transcripts of RNA were the source for amplifying TCR beta CDR3 regions. First-round RT-PCR with HTBI primers preceded a second-round multiplex PCR. From the multiplex PCR reads, TCRdb called clonotypes with MiXCR, one entry per CDR3 protein. This sample has over 500,000 distinct CDR3 sequences; about 20% occur once, and the top ten carry 7.1%. Among the hyperthyroidism patients, all were newly diagnosed, aged 18 to 65, with under 2 months' duration. Excluded were patients with other autoimmune diseases, uncontrolled infections, pregnancy or lactation. Orbital computed tomography, together with clinical symptoms, serum thyroxine, TRAb and thyroid ultrasound, was used for diagnosis. PBMCs were isolated by Ficoll-Paque density gradient centrifugation, using about 9.5 ml of fresh peripheral blood as the starting material.

The V end lost 5 bases, the J end lost 0 bases, and 16 bases lay between the germline ends. Germline V gives CDR1 MDHEN, CDR2 SYDVKM. The CDR3 contains 17 residues. The J gene is TRBJ2-2, the V gene TRBV28, with D unresolved. Sequencing was done on a sample of peripheral blood. The source of this sequence is a woman aged 18-29 years with stable Graves' hyperthyroidism. Some clones in this sample may be carry-over from other donors' samples. In DNA, the CDR3 is TGTGCCAGCAGTCCATACCCGGGCCCGGCGAACACCGGGGAGCTGTTTTTT. Its protein is CASSPYPGPANTGELFF.